The rows below give T cell receptor beta chains drawn from one sample of a study of T-cell memory formation after mild COVID-19. TCRdb reanalysed the 5' RACE reads using MiXCR and keeps one entry per CDR3 protein. The table has about 190,000 distinct CDR3 sequences, 10% seen once; the top ten hold 3% to 3.5%. Material: PBMCs or a T cell subset sorted from them (not recorded which). The receptors were gathered from a man aged 18-30 years who had mild COVID-19 (a few samples of this study predate the infection). Cell type and time point are not known. CDR3s include the opening cysteine and the closing phenylalanine or tryptophan. A D gene is named only where the DNA matches it firmly. For some rows the clone size is stated as once, few or many, or as a class when expanded; others skip it.

>TRBJ2-3|16|few|TRBV5-1|.
TGCGCCAGCAGCTCGTCCTTGCGGGCCACAGCAGATACGCAGTATTTT
CASSSSLRATADTQYF
>TRBJ2-5|14|many|TRBV5-1|TRBD2
TGCGCCAGCAGCTTCCGACTAGCGGGAGAGACCCAGTACTTC
CASSFRLAGETQYF
>TRBJ2-2|14|many|TRBV28|TRBD1
TGTGCCAGCAGTTGGGGACAGCCTACCGGGGAGCTGTTTTTT
CASSWGQPTGELFF
>TRBJ1-6|14|.|TRBV18|.
TGTGCCAGCTCACCTCTTAAAGATAATTCACCCCTCCACTTT
CASSPLKDNSPLHF
>TRBJ2-5|14|.|TRBV7-2|.
TGTGCCAGCAGCCTAAACCCGGGGCGGGAGACCCAGTACTTC
CASSLNPGRETQYF
>TRBJ1-2|15|many|TRBV12-3/TRBV12-4|TRBD1
TGTGCCAGCAGTTTTTTGGACAGGGTCGTCTATGGCTACACCTTC
CASSFLDRVVYGYTF
>TRBJ2-7|13|.|TRBV15|.
TGTGCCACGGGGGAGGAGAGGACCTACGAGCAGTACTTC
CATGEERTYEQYF
>TRBJ2-5|14|.|TRBV10-3|TRBD1
TGTGCCATCAGTGGGGGGACAGGGCAAGAGACCCAGTACTTC
CAISGGTGQETQYF
>TRBJ1-1|15|.|TRBV6-2/TRBV6-3|TRBD1
TGTGCCAGCAGGATGACAGGGAACTCGTGGACTGAAGCTTTCTTT
CASRMTGNSWTEAFF
>TRBJ2-1|15|.|TRBV7-2|.
TGTGCCAGCGGGACGGACTCCAGCTCCTACAATGAGCAGTTCTTC
CASGTDSSSYNEQFF
>TRBJ2-2|13|many|TRBV12-3/TRBV12-4|.
TGTGCCAGCAGTTTCACCATTTCCGGGGAGCTGTTTTTT
CASSFTISGELFF
>TRBJ2-3|11|few|TRBV20-1|.
TGCAGTGCTAGAGCTGCGGGTACGCAGTATTTT
CSARAAGTQYF
>TRBJ1-2|14|many|TRBV29-1|.
TGCAGCGCCGAACGAGGGGTGGAGAACTATGGCTACACCTTC
CSAERGVENYGYTF
>TRBJ1-1|12|.|TRBV29-1|TRBD1
TGCAGCGTTCAAGGAAGGGCAGGGGGTGCTTTCTTT
CSVQGRAGGAFF
>TRBJ2-1|12|many|TRBV11-2|.
TGTGCCAGCAGCTTAGAGTACAATGAGCAGTTCTTC
CASSLEYNEQFF